The rows below give T cell receptor beta chains drawn from one sample of a study of sequential checkpoint blockade in melanoma. Repertoires were generated with immunoSEQ multiplex PCR, while TCRdb's copy carries only in-frame clones and drops some. The sample shows fewer than 50,000 clones, approximately 91% of them seen only once. The sequencing used CD8+ T cells sorted from blood (inferred from file names), collected from a patient given nivolumab and ipilimumab in sequence. The origin of the receptors is a human donor with melanoma. Both conserved end residues are part of each CDR3. D genes are given only for firm matches. Size tells how often a clone was seen (once, few, many) or the class of an expanded clone, and some rows leave it out.

d_call	v_call	clone_size	j_call	cdr3_nt	cdr3_aa
.	TRBV6-5	.	TRBJ2-5	TGTGCCAGCAGTTATACGAGGGCACTTCAAGAGACCCAGTACTTC	CASSYTRALQETQYF
.	TRBV11-2	.	TRBJ2-3	TGTGCCAGCAGCCAGCGTACCGGTACTAGCACAGATACGCAGTATTTT	CASSQRTGTSTDTQYF
.	TRBV9	.	TRBJ1-2	TGTGCCAGCAGCGTCACCTGGGAGGGGGGCAACTATGGCTACACCTTC	CASSVTWEGGNYGYTF
.	TRBV7-9	few	TRBJ2-2	TGTGCCAGCATCTGGACAGCTTGGCACGGGGAGCTGTTTTTT	CASIWTAWHGELFF
.	TRBV6-5	.	TRBJ2-1	TGTGCCAGCAGTTCCAGAGACACGAGCTCCTACAATGAGCAGTTCTTC	CASSSRDTSSYNEQFF
.	TRBV21-1	.	TRBJ1-2	TGTGCCAGCACCGAGGACAGGGTAAATGGCTACACCTTC	CASTEDRVNGYTF
.	TRBV5-1	.	TRBJ2-5	TGCGCCAGCAGCGGTTCGTCCGCCACAGGAGAGACCCAGTACTTC	CASSGSSATGETQYF
TRBD2	TRBV13	.	TRBJ2-1	TGTGCCAGCAGCGCCATGGAAATAGCGGGAGGGGGCAATGAGCAGTTCTTC	CASSAMEIAGGGNEQFF
.	TRBV13	.	TRBJ1-2	TGTGCCAGCAGCTTAGGCCTAAGTGGGAGCTATGGCTACACCTTC	CASSLGLSGSYGYTF
.	TRBV19	.	TRBJ1-4	TGTGCCAGTAGTATAGTTGCGTCGGGGGTACTGTTTTTT	CASSIVASGVLFF
.	TRBV19	.	TRBJ1-2	TGTGCCAGTAGCGGTAACAACTATGGCTACACCTTC	CASSGNNYGYTF
TRBD1	TRBV7-9	.	TRBJ2-7	TGTGCCAGCAGCTCGACAGGGTCAACTAGCTCCTACGAGCAGTACTTC	CASSSTGSTSSYEQYF
.	TRBV25-1	.	TRBJ2-1	TGTGCCAGCAGTGAATTCCTCGGGACAGAGCAGTTCTTC	CASSEFLGTEQFF
.	TRBV2	.	TRBJ2-6	TGTGCCAGCAGCGCGATCGGCTCTGGGGCCAACGTCCTGACTTTC	CASSAIGSGANVLTF
TRBD2	TRBV15	.	TRBJ2-7	TGTGCCACCAGCAGAGGAGCGCGGGAGCTTGCCTACGAGCAGTACTTC	CATSRGARELAYEQYF
.	TRBV27	.	TRBJ2-2	TGTGCCAGCAGTTCGAAGACATACACCGGGGAGCTGTTTTTT	CASSSKTYTGELFF
TRBD1	TRBV9	.	TRBJ1-1	TGTGCCAGCAGCGTCAGCGGGACAGGGGGCACTGAAGCTTTCTTT	CASSVSGTGGTEAFF
.	TRBV15	.	TRBJ2-5	TGTGCCACCAAGTCGGACAGACCCCAAGAGACCCAGTACTTC	CATKSDRPQETQYF
TRBD1	TRBV5-8	few	TRBJ1-2	TGTGCCAGCAGCTTAGCTCGGGACAGAGACTATGGCTACACCTTC	CASSLARDRDYGYTF
.	TRBV6-1	.	TRBJ2-6	TGTGCCAGCAGTGACAACTCTGGGGCCAACGTCCTGACTTTC	CASSDNSGANVLTF
TRBD1	TRBV28	.	TRBJ2-2	TGTGCCAGCAGCCCTGGCCCCCATGACAGGGGTTTGTCCACCGGGGAGCTGTTTTTT	CASSPGPHDRGLSTGELFF
.	TRBV27	.	TRBJ1-1	TGTGCCAGCAGTCAACCGAGGGTGAACACTGAAGCTTTCTTT	CASSQPRVNTEAFF
TRBD2	TRBV7-6	.	TRBJ2-1	TGTGCCAGCAGCCTCATAGGGGCTAGCGGGAACAATGAGCAGTTCTTC	CASSLIGASGNNEQFF
.	TRBV27	.	TRBJ2-7	TGTGCCAGCAGTTTCCTGTCCGGAGGTCAACAGTCCGAGCAGTACTTC	CASSFLSGGQQSEQYF
.	TRBV6-5	.	TRBJ1-1	TGTGCCAGCAGTCCGGGCGGGAGGGGATCTACTGAAGCTTTCTTT	CASSPGGRGSTEAFF
TRBD2	TRBV7-9	.	TRBJ2-1	TGTGCCAGCAGCTTTCCTGGGAGCGGGGCCTACAATGAGCAGTTCTTC	CASSFPGSGAYNEQFF
.	TRBV6-1	.	TRBJ2-7	TGTGCCAGCAGTGTAACAGGGTCCTACGAGCAGTACTTC	CASSVTGSYEQYF
.	TRBV6-4	.	TRBJ2-2	TGTGCCAGCAGTGGATTGAGTGACACCGGGGAGCTGTTTTTT	CASSGLSDTGELFF
TRBD1	TRBV2	.	TRBJ2-7	TGTGCCAGCAGTGACCTGGGACAGGGGACCTACGAGCAGTACTTC	CASSDLGQGTYEQYF
.	TRBV4-3	.	TRBJ2-2	TGCGCCAGCAGCCAAGGTGTAGGTCAGGGTGACGGGGAGCTGTTTTTT	CASSQGVGQGDGELFF